This record covers a single T cell receptor (beta chain). The sample belongs to a study of blood T cell repertoires in COVID-19. Measured with immunoSEQ multiplex PCR; TCRdb has only the in-frame clones, and not every one. The data show some 320,000 clones, roughly nine tenths seen once. This CDR3 is built from 15 residues. Germline V gene sequence: CDR1 LNHDA, CDR2 SQIVND (reference sequence). V gave up 9 bases and J gave up 0 bases; unmatched junction bases: 10. The receptor was derived from a woman in her 50s who had been exposed to COVID-19. The sequenced sample was PBMCs or T cells enriched from blood (not recorded which). V usage is TRBV19 and J usage is TRBJ1-1; TRBD1 matches at 7 bases. CDR3 nucleotide sequence: TGTGCCAGCTTTCCACGAGGGGGCTTGAACACTGAAGCTTTCTTT. Translating it yields CASFPRGGLNTEAFF.